These 19 T cell receptor beta chains originate from one sample sequenced in a study of blood T cell repertoires in COVID-19. The repertoire was sequenced with immunoSEQ multiplex PCR; TCRdb's copy has only in-frame clones and lacks some. The table lists about 83,000 clones, roughly 90% of them singletons. Sequenced sample: peripheral blood. These receptors were obtained from a woman aged 45 to 65 with active or convalescent COVID-19.

The chain employs TRBV4-1 and TRBJ2-4; TRBD1 matches 8 bases. Germline lookup yields CDR1 MGHRA and CDR2 YSYEKL. The ends lost 8 bases at V and 0 bases at J; junction bases unmatched: 6. This CDR3 has 15 amino acids. CDR3 DNA sequence: TGCGCCAGCTCGGGACAGGTTCTAGCCAAAAACATTCAGTACTTC. Translation: CASSGQVLAKNIQYF.

This clone ranks as medium-sized. This sample also contains other DNA sequences that code for the same CDR3. This chain uses TRBV4-2 with TRBJ1-1; the D gene is possibly TRBD1 (6 bases). Trimming pared 1 base from V and 0 bases from J, leaving 9 bases between. CDR1 is LGHNA, CDR2 YNFKEQ, per germline. This CDR3 comprises 15 residues. CDR3: CASSQGGQMNTEAFF. Written as DNA, the CDR3 is TGTGCCAGCAGCCAAGGAGGACAGATGAACACTGAAGCTTTCTTT.

This clone appeared a single time. The rearrangement uses TRBV6-2 or TRBV6-3 and TRBJ1-5; D gene unclear. The CDR3 is made up of 14 amino acids. CDR1 is MNHEY and CDR2 is SVGEGT in the germline V gene. Trimming cost V 5 bases and J 0 bases, with 8 bases left between them. The DNA of the CDR3 is TGTGCCAGCAGTGTGTGGGCTAGCAATCAGCCCCAGCATTTT. Translating it yields CASSVWASNQPQHF.

This clone came up a few times. The chain has TRBV11-3 and TRBJ2-3, with 8 bases fitting TRBD2. Germline values: CDR1 SGHNT, CDR2 YENEEA. V lost 5 bases and J lost 5; bases outside the gene matches: 9. The CDR3 spans 15 residues. The DNA of the CDR3 is TGTGCCAGCAGCGCCCTCGGCGGGGGGCTAGATACGCAGTATTTT. Amino acid sequence: CASSALGGGLDTQYF.

The CDR3 is CASSYSGGDTQYF. The CDR3 DNA reads TGTGCCAGCAGTTACTCGGGGGGAGATACGCAGTATTTT. This chain connects TRBV6-5 to TRBJ2-3; D perhaps matches TRBD2 (6 bases). The V gene lost 0 bases and the J gene lost 5 bases, with 6 bases spanning the gap. Per the germline V gene, CDR1 is MNHEY and CDR2 is SVGAGI. The CDR3 has 13 residues.

The V gene is TRBV2, the J gene TRBJ1-2; 8 nucleotides line up with TRBD1. The junction had 4 bases not matched to a gene; V was cut back by 7 bases and J by 0 bases. Germline lookup yields CDR1 SNHLY and CDR2 FYNNEI. This CDR3 contains 14 residues. The CDR3 region has the DNA TGTGCCAGCACCCGGGACAGGTCTAACTATGGCTACACCTTC. It yields the protein CASTRDRSNYGYTF.

The chain links TRBV28 to TRBJ2-7; 8 nucleotides match TRBD2. The CDR3 extends over 12 amino acids. Germline trimming cut 10 bases from V and 5 bases from J; bases unmatched to any gene: 7. Germline V gene sequence: CDR1 MDHEN, CDR2 SYDVKM. CDR3 in amino acids: CAIGIGRDEQYF. In nucleotides, the CDR3 is TGTGCCATCGGGATCGGGAGGGACGAGCAGTACTTC.

This chain links TRBV2 with TRBJ1-2, with 10 bases matching TRBD1. Germline V gives CDR1 SNHLY, CDR2 FYNNEI. V lost 0 bases to trimming and J lost 3 bases; unmatched junction nucleotides: 7. This CDR3 region has 17 residues. The CDR3 DNA is TGTGCCAGCAGTGAAGCGTGGGACGGGACAGGGGACTATGGCTACACCTTC. It yields the protein CASSEAWDGTGDYGYTF.

The rearrangement links TRBV11-2 to TRBJ2-2; D perhaps matches TRBD2 (5 bases). Germline V gene lookup returns CDR1 SGHAT and CDR2 FQNNGV. V lost 5 bases, J lost 5 bases, and 21 bases lay in between. The CDR3 extends over 17 amino acids. This chain's CDR3 is CASSPKVAGSGTGELFF. CDR3 DNA: TGTGCCAGCAGCCCGAAGGTGGCAGGCTCGGGAACCGGGGAGCTGTTTTTT.

This clone showed up just a few times. CDR3 in amino acids: CASSLARSGEQYF. The CDR3 region has the DNA TGTGCCAGCAGCTTAGCGAGGTCGGGGGAGCAGTACTTC. The chain uses TRBV7-2 and TRBJ2-7, with a possible D match to TRBD2 (5 bases). The CDR3 totals 13 residues. The V and J ends lost 0 bases and 7 bases respectively, with 10 bases between them. Per germline, CDR1 SGHTA and CDR2 FQGNSA.

The chain recombines TRBV5-1 with TRBJ2-3, with 12 nucleotides matching TRBD2. This CDR3 comprises 16 residues. V lost 4 bases and J lost 0; bases outside the gene matches: 3. The V gene's germline CDR1 is SGHRS and CDR2 YFSETQ. DNA for the CDR3: TGCGCCAGCAGCCCGGGACTAGCGGGTAGCACAGATACGCAGTATTTT. This translates into CASSPGLAGSTDTQYF.

The chain joins TRBV5-1 to TRBJ2-3, with a possible D match to TRBD2 (5 bases). The CDR3 contains 15 residues. Trimming took 3 bases from V and 2 from J, leaving 13 bases between them. Germline CDR1 SGHRS, CDR2 YFSETQ. CDR3 sequence reads: CASSSGLYSTDTQYF. As DNA, the CDR3 is TGCGCCAGCAGCTCCGGACTCTACTCCACAGATACGCAGTATTTT.

The V and J genes are TRBV5-3 and TRBJ2-3; D is perhaps TRBD2 (6 bases). TRBV5-3 qualifies as an ORF whose function is uncertain. Trimming removed 6 bases from V and 4 bases from J, with 21 bases in between. CDR3 length equals 16 residues. CDR3 residues: CARTGGEASPPDTQYF. The CDR3, as DNA: TGTGCCAGAACCGGGGGTGAGGCTAGCCCTCCAGATACGCAGTATTTT.

The rearrangement links TRBV6-5 to TRBJ2-2; tentatively, D is TRBD2 (7 bases). The V and J ends lost 8 bases and 7 bases respectively, with 17 bases between them. This CDR3 comprises 14 residues. Germline CDR1 is MNHEY and CDR2 is SVGAGI. CDR3 nucleotide sequence: TGTGCCAGCCGAACAGGGAGGGAGGGCGGGGAGCTGTTTTTT. Protein: CASRTGREGGELFF.

This chain links TRBV11-2 with TRBJ1-2, with a possible D match to TRBD1 (5 bases). V lost 4 bases, J lost 8 bases, and 5 bases lay in between. Germline loops: CDR1 SGHAT, CDR2 FQNNGV. The CDR3 has 10 amino acids. The chain's CDR3 is CASSSGGYTF. The CDR3 DNA sequence: TGTGCCAGCAGCTCAGGGGGCTACACCTTC.

The genes are TRBV7-9 and TRBJ2-7, with D unresolved. V gave up 1 base and J gave up 5 bases, with 6 bases separating them. This CDR3 has 12 residues. The germline V gene encodes CDR1 SEHNR and CDR2 FQNEAQ (reference sequence). In DNA form, the CDR3 reads TGTGCCAGCAGCTTAGGCGGCCACGAGCAGTACTTC. Translating it yields CASSLGGHEQYF.

The V gene is TRBV6-6, the J gene TRBJ1-5; 8 bases agree with TRBD1. In germline, CDR1 is MNHNY, CDR2 SVGAGI (reference sequence). Trimming cost V 2 bases and J 4 bases; bases outside gene matches: 7. The CDR3 runs 16 residues. CDR3 DNA sequence: TGTGCCAGCAGTTACACCGGGACAGGAACTAATCAGCCCCAGCATTTT. As protein: CASSYTGTGTNQPQHF.

The rearrangement uses TRBV6-1 and TRBJ2-5, with a tentative D call TRBD2 (7 bases). The germline V gene encodes CDR1 MNHNS and CDR2 SASEGT. The CDR3 runs to 16 residues. With 4 bases removed from V and 4 bases from J, the gap between germline ends came to 19 bases. The CDR3, as DNA: TGTGCCAGCAGTGTAGCCGCGGGGGCAGGAGGAGAGACCCAGTACTTC. This sequence encodes CASSVAAGAGGETQYF.

The chain employs TRBV19 and TRBJ2-3; 8 bases match TRBD2. With 4 bases clipped from V and 2 bases from J, the junction kept 8 bases outside the gene matches. Germline lookup yields CDR1 LNHDA and CDR2 SQIVND (reference sequence). CDR3 length equals 16 residues. The CDR3 loop reads CASSTSRAGDTDTQYF. As DNA, the CDR3 is TGTGCCAGTAGTACCTCTAGAGCGGGGGACACAGATACGCAGTATTTT.